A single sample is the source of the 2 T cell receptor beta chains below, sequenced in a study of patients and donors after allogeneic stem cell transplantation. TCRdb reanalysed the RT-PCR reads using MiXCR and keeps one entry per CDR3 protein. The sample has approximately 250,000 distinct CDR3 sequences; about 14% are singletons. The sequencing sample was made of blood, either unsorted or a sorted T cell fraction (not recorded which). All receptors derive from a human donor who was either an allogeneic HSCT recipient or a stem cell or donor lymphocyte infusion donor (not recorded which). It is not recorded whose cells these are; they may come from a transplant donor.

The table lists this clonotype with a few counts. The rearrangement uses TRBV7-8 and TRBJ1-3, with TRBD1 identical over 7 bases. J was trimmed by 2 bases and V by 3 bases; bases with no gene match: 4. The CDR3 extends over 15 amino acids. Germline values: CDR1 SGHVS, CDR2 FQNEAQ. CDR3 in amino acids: CASSFRQGAGNTIYF. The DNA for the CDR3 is TGTGCCAGCAGCTTCAGACAGGGCGCTGGAAACACCATATATTTT.

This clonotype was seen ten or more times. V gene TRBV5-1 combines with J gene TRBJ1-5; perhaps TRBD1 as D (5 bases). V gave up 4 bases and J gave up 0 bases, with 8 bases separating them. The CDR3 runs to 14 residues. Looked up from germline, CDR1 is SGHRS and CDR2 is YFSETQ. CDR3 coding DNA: TGCGCCAGCAGCCGGGACGGTAGCAATCAGCCCCAGCATTTT. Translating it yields CASSRDGSNQPQHF. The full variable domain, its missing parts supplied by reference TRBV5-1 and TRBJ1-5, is KAGVTQTPRYLIKTRGQQVTLSCSPISGHRSVSWYQQTPGQGLQFLFEYFSETQRNKGNFPGRFSGRQFSNSRSEMNVSTLELGDSALYLCASSRDGSNQPQHFGDGTRLSIL.